This T cell receptor (beta chain) was sequenced for a study of cytomegalovirus exposure and HLA in healthy donors. Findings of the study overall: When analyzed later, the rates of TCR association showed variation by HLA locus, with DRB1 the most and HLA-C the fewest.

Germline CDR1 SGHTA, CDR2 FQGNSA. Germline trimming cut 3 bases from V and 4 bases from J; bases unmatched to any gene: 11. This CDR3 contains 16 residues. 60 Vbeta and 13 Jbeta primers were used in PCR. The repertoire was sequenced with immunoSEQ multiplex PCR; TCRdb's copy has only in-frame clones and lacks some. The specimen's table records 100,000 to 150,000 clones. As to this clone: No antigen is known for it.

The sample consisted of PBMCs. The TCR originated in a man aged 18-30 years in good health and CMV-seronegative. The chain joins TRBV7-2 to TRBJ1-2; 7 positions match TRBD1. CDR3: CASSLTTGTVSYGYTF. The DNA of the CDR3 is TGTGCCAGCAGCTTGACGACCGGGACAGTAAGCTATGGCTACACCTTC.